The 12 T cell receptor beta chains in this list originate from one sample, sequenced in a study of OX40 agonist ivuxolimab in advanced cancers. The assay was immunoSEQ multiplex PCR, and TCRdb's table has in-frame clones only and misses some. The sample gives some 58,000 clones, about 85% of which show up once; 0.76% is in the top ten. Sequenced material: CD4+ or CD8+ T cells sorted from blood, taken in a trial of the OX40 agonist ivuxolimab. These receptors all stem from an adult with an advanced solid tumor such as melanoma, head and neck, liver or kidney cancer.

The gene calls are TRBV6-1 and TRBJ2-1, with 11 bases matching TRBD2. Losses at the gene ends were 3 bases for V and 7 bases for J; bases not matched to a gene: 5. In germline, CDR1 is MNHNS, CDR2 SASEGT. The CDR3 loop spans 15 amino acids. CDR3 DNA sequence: TGTGCCAGCAGTGAGTTGGGACTAGCGGCTAATGAGCAGTTCTTC. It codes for CASSELGLAANEQFF.

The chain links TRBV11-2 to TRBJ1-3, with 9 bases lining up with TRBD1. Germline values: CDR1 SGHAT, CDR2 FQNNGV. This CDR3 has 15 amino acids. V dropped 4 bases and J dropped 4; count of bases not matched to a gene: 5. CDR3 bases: TGTGCCAGCAGCTCCGACAGGGGGAGAGGAAACACCATATATTTT. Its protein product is CASSSDRGRGNTIYF. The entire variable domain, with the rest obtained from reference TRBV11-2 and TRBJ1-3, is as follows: EAGVAQSPRYKIIEKRQSVAFWCNPISGHATLYWYQQILGQGPKLLIQFQNNGVVDDSQLPKDRFSAERLKGVDSTLKIQPAKLEDSAVYLCASSSDRGRGNTIYFGEGSWLTVV.

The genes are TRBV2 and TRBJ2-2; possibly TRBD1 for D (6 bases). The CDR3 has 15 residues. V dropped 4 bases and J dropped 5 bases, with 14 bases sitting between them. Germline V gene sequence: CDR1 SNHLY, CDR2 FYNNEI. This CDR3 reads CASSAGTSRTGELFF. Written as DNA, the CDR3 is TGTGCCAGCAGTGCCGGGACATCGAGGACCGGGGAGCTGTTTTTT.

CDR3 nucleotide sequence: TGTGCCAGTAGTAGGACAGACGGTTCTCAGCCCCAGCATTTT. It yields the protein CASSRTDGSQPQHF. V gene TRBV19 combines with J gene TRBJ1-5, with TRBD1 as a possible D gene (6 bases). Looked up from germline, CDR1 is LNHDA and CDR2 is SQIVND (reference sequence). The CDR3 is 14 amino acids. V dropped 4 bases and J dropped 6 bases, with 13 bases sitting between them.

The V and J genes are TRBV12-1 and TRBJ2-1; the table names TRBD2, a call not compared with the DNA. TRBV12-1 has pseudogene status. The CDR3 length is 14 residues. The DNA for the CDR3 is TGTGCCAGCAGCCCCGCTCGGGAGAACAATGAGCAGTTCTTC. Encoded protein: CASSPARENNEQFF.

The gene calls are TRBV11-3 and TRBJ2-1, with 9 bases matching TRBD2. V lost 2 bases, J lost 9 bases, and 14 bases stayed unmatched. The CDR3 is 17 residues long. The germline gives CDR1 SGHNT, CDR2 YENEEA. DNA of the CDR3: TGTGCCAGCAGCTTAAACCCCATAGGAGCGGGAGGTGGTGAGCAGTTCTTC. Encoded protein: CASSLNPIGAGGGEQFF.

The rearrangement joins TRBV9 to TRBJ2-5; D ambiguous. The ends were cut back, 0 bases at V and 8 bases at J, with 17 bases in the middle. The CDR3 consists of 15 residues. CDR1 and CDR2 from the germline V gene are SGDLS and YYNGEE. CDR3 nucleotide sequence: TGTGCCAGCAGCGTAGATGGCAGCGATAAGAGAACCCAGTACTTC. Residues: CASSVDGSDKRTQYF.

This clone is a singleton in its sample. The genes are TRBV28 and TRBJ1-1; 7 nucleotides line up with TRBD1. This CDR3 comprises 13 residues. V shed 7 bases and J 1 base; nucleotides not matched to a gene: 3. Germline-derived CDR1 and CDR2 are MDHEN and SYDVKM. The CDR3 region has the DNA TGTGCCAGCAACCGACAGGGGAACACTGAAGCTTTCTTT. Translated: CASNRQGNTEAFF.

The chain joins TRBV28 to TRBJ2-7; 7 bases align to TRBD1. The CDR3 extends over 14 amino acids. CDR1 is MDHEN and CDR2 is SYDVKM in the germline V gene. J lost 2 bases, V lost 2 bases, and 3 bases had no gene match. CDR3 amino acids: CASSLEGTAYEQYF. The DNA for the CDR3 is TGTGCCAGCAGTTTAGAAGGGACAGCCTACGAGCAGTACTTC.

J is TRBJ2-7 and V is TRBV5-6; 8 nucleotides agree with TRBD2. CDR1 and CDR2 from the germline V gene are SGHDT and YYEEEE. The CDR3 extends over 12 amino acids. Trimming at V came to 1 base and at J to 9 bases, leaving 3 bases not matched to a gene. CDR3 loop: CASSLSGGAQYF. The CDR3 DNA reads TGTGCCAGCAGCTTGTCGGGGGGGGCGCAGTACTTC.

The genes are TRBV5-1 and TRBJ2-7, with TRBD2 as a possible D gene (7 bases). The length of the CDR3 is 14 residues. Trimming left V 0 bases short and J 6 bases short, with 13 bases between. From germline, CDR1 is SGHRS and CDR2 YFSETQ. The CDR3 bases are TGCGCCAGCAGCTTGGGGGTGGGGGGGGCCGAGCAGTACTTC. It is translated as CASSLGVGGAEQYF.

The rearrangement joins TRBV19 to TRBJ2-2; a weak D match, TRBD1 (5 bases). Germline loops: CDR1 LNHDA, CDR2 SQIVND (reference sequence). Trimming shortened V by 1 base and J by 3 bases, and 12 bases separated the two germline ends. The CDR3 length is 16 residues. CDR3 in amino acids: CASSIGGRSYTGELFF. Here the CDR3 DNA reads TGTGCCAGTAGTATAGGGGGCAGATCTTACACCGGGGAGCTGTTTTTT.